The 20 T cell receptor beta chains below all came from one sample that was sequenced in a study of beta chain features in type 1 diabetes. The study reverse transcribed the entire isolated RNA, so it sequenced expressed TCRB transcripts. The assay was immunoSEQ multiplex PCR, and TCRdb's table has in-frame clones only and misses some. The sample contains roughly 170,000 clones, approximately 13% of which appear only once. The sample consisted of central memory CD4+ T cells from blood. The receptor set was obtained from a woman younger than 30 in good health.

This clone was observed a few times. The chain recombines TRBV19 with TRBJ2-7; D is unclear. CDR1 is LNHDA, CDR2 SQIVND, per germline (reference sequence). Trimming removed 3 bases from V and 1 base from J, with 10 bases in between. There are 14 residues in the CDR3. CDR3 coding DNA: TGTGCCAGTAGTATTCCTGGGCAGTCCTACGAGCAGTACTTC. Translating it yields CASSIPGQSYEQYF.

The CDR3, as DNA: TGCGCCAGCAGTCAATGCCCTAGCGAGGACACAGATACGCAGTATTTT. Translation gives CASSQCPSEDTDTQYF. The chain combines TRBV23-1 with TRBJ2-3; TRBD2 is a possible D gene (6 bases). TRBV23-1 is marked as an open reading frame, function uncertain. Deletions cut 1 base from V and 2 bases from J, with 13 bases between. There are 16 residues in the CDR3.

This clone was recorded a few times. This sequence joins TRBV6-5 and TRBJ1-5; D is possibly TRBD1 (5 bases). From germline, CDR1 is MNHEY and CDR2 SVGAGI. With 5 bases removed from V and 3 bases from J, the gap between germline ends came to 11 bases. The CDR3 sequence is 14 residues long. The CDR3 region has the DNA TGTGCCAGCAGTCAGGGTCCGAACAATCAGCCCCAGCATTTT. It codes for CASSQGPNNQPQHF.

This clone was seen more than once but under ten times. The chain couples TRBV7-9 to TRBJ2-1; 7 bases are shared with TRBD1. Germline V CDR1 and CDR2: SEHNR, FQNEAQ (reference sequence). Germline trimming cut 1 base from V and 10 bases from J; bases unmatched to any gene: 4. This CDR3 region has 13 residues. CDR3: CASSLDGDREQFF. For the CDR3, the DNA is TGTGCCAGCAGCTTAGATGGGGACAGAGAGCAGTTCTTC.

The CDR3 sequence is CASSQDIQTQYF. The CDR3 nucleotides read TGTGCCAGCAGCCAAGATATCCAGACCCAGTACTTC. The chain has TRBV4-2 and TRBJ2-5; no reliable D call. V dropped 0 bases and J dropped 6 bases, with 5 bases sitting between them. CDR1 and CDR2 from the germline V gene are LGHNA and YNFKEQ. This CDR3 spans 12 amino acids.

The rearrangement joins TRBV13 to TRBJ2-1; TRBD2 might be the D (6 bases). The germline gives CDR1 PRHDT, CDR2 FYEKMQ (reference sequence). V lost 5 bases to trimming and J lost 1 base, with 18 bases between them. The CDR3 has 17 amino acids. In DNA, the CDR3 is TGTGCCAGCAGCCCGGAAGGAGGGCGGAGATCCTACAATGAGCAGTTCTTC. It yields the protein CASSPEGGRRSYNEQFF.

This clone was seen more than once but under ten times. The rearrangement links TRBV6-6 to TRBJ2-1; TRBD2 aligns across 12 bases. J gave up 4 bases and V 6 bases, and 4 bases lay outside the gene matches. CDR1 MNHNY and CDR2 SVGAGI come from the germline V gene (reference sequence). The CDR3 sequence is 15 residues long. The CDR3 reads CASSPSGRGYNEQFF. The CDR3, as DNA: TGTGCCAGCAGCCCTAGCGGGAGGGGGTACAATGAGCAGTTCTTC.

In its sample, this clone was seen many times. The chain combines TRBV27 with TRBJ1-3; no clear D gene. V lost 1 base and J lost 1, with 8 bases in between. CDR3 length: 15 residues. The germline CDR1 and CDR2 sequences are MNHEY and SMNVEV (reference sequence). The CDR3 loop reads CASSLFPLSGNTIYF. CDR3 nucleotides: TGTGCCAGCAGTTTATTTCCCCTTTCTGGAAACACCATATATTTT.

The chain carries TRBV18 and TRBJ1-5; a possible D gene is TRBD1 (6 bases). CDR1 and CDR2 (germline): KGHSH, LQKENI. The CDR3 runs to 16 residues. V was shortened by 3 bases and J by 2 bases, with 14 bases between the two germline ends. CDR3 nucleotides: TGTGCCAGCTCACCTCCCACAGGGCATGGCAATCAGCCCCAGCATTTT. It translates to CASSPPTGHGNQPQHF.

This chain uses TRBV7-9 with TRBJ1-1; TRBD1 aligns across 9 bases. This CDR3 region has 15 residues. V was clipped by 4 bases and J by 0 bases; unmatched bases: 3. From germline, CDR1 is SEHNR and CDR2 FQNEAQ (reference sequence). The CDR3 spells CASSSGQGVNTEAFF. The DNA of the CDR3 is TGTGCCAGCAGCTCGGGACAGGGAGTGAACACTGAAGCTTTCTTT.

The gene calls are TRBV9 and TRBJ2-1, with TRBD2 matching 9 bases. Unmatched junction bases numbered 7, after V lost 0 bases and J lost 6 bases. The CDR3 contains 16 residues. In germline, CDR1 is SGDLS, CDR2 YYNGEE. The CDR3 reads CASSVVLAGFGNEQFF. CDR3 nucleotide sequence: TGTGCCAGCAGCGTAGTTCTAGCGGGATTCGGCAATGAGCAGTTCTTC.

This clone was seen more than once but under ten times. This chain links TRBV5-6 with TRBJ2-2; 9 nucleotides agree with TRBD1. From germline, CDR1 is SGHDT and CDR2 YYEEEE. V gave up 0 bases and J gave up 10 bases; unmatched junction bases: 7. CDR3 length equals 15 residues. CDR3 bases: TGTGCCAGCAGCTTGGCGGGGACAGGGTCTTCGGAGCTGTTTTTT. Protein product: CASSLAGTGSSELFF.

The chain recombines TRBV5-4 with TRBJ2-5; 11 bases line up with TRBD2. The CDR3 is made up of 16 amino acids. Losses at the gene ends were 4 bases for V and 4 bases for J; bases not matched to a gene: 9. Per the germline V gene, CDR1 is SGHNT and CDR2 is YYREEE (reference sequence). This CDR3 is CASSVGLAVGAETQYF. The CDR3 nucleotides read TGTGCCAGCAGCGTGGGACTAGCGGTTGGGGCAGAGACCCAGTACTTC.

This clone was seen a few times. The rearrangement uses TRBV7-2 and TRBJ2-3, with TRBD2 matching 8 bases. Germline CDR1 and CDR2: SGHTA and FQGNSA. CDR3 size: 16 residues. Losses at the gene ends were 0 bases for V and 4 bases for J; bases not matched to a gene: 6. The CDR3 reads CASSLASGRVADTQYF. The DNA for the CDR3 is TGTGCCAGCAGCTTAGCATCCGGGAGGGTCGCAGATACGCAGTATTTT.

This clone has a count of ten or more. This chain joins TRBV27 and TRBJ1-1; TRBD1 agrees at 10 bases. The trim removed 4 bases at V and 6 bases at J, leaving 8 bases unmatched. The CDR3 runs to 15 residues. Germline CDR1 reads MNHEY; CDR2 reads SMNVEV (reference sequence). The CDR3 protein is CASSSDRGRRPEAFF. CDR3 in DNA: TGTGCCAGCAGTTCTGACAGGGGGCGGAGGCCTGAAGCTTTCTTT.

This clone was detected only a few times. The chain has TRBV2 and TRBJ1-2, with D possibly matching TRBD1 (6 bases). The germline CDR1 and CDR2 sequences are SNHLY and FYNNEI. V was pared by 8 bases and J by 2 bases, with 15 bases between. The CDR3 is 14 amino acids. DNA of the CDR3: TGTGCCAGCCGAGTAGGGGGATTCAACTATGGCTACACCTTC. Encoded protein: CASRVGGFNYGYTF.

This clone was found a few times. The chain has TRBV29-1 and TRBJ1-2; a possible D gene is TRBD1 (6 bases). The CDR3 extends over 13 amino acids. Per germline, CDR1 SQVTM and CDR2 ANQGSEA. V lost 4 bases to trimming and J lost 5 bases, with 14 bases between them. CDR3 loop: CSVGPGQPYGYTF. In DNA, the CDR3 is TGCAGCGTTGGCCCAGGACAGCCTTATGGCTACACCTTC. Looking up the rest from reference TRBV29-1 and TRBJ1-2 gives the full variable domain: SAVISQKPSRDICQRGTSLTIQCQVDSQVTMMFWYRQQPGQSLTLIATANQGSEATYESGFVIDKFPISRPNLTFSTLTVSNMSPEDSSIYLCSVGPGQPYGYTFGSGTRLTVV.

This clone was observed a handful of times. V is TRBV18 and J is TRBJ1-2; 7 bases are shared with TRBD1. The CDR3 has 12 residues. CDR1 and CDR2 from the germline V gene are KGHSH and LQKENI. Trimming cost V 3 bases and J 8 bases; bases outside gene matches: 3. The CDR3 reads CASSPDRRGYTF. The CDR3 nucleotides read TGTGCCAGCTCACCGGACAGGAGAGGCTACACCTTC.

The chain has TRBV11-2 and TRBJ2-1; 12 bases match TRBD2. Germline assignment: CDR1 SGHAT and CDR2 FQNNGV. This CDR3 has 13 residues. Germline trimming cut 11 bases from V and 9 bases from J; bases unmatched to any gene: 8. DNA for the CDR3: TGTGCCTCGACTAGCGGGAGACAGGGTGAGCAGTTCTTC. This gives the protein CASTSGRQGEQFF.

This chain joins TRBV28 and TRBJ2-7; 8 bases are a match to TRBD1. V trimming: 6 bases; J trimming: 5 bases; junction bases outside the gene matches: 12. CDR1 is MDHEN, CDR2 SYDVKM, per germline. This CDR3 is 15 amino acids long. CDR3 in DNA: TGTGCCAGCAGGAGGGGTGGACAGGGTGTCCACGAGCAGTACTTC. Its translation is CASRRGGQGVHEQYF.